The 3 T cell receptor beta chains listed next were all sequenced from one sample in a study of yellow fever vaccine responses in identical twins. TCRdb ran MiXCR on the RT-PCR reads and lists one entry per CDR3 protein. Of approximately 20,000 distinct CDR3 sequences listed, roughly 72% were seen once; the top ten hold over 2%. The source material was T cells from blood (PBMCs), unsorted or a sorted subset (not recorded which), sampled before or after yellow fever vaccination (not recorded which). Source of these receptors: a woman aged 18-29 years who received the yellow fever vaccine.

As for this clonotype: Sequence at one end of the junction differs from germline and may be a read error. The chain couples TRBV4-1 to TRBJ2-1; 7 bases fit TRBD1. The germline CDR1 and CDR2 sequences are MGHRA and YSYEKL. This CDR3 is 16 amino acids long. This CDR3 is CASSQGVQGSFNEQFF. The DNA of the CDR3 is TGCGCCAGCAGCCAAGGGGTACAGGGGTCCTTCAATGAGCAGTTCTTC.

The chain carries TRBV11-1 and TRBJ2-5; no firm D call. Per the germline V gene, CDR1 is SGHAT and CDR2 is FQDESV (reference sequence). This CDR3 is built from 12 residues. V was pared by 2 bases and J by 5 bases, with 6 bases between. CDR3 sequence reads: CASSLLVETQYF. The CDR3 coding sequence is TGTGCCAGCAGCTTACTTGTGGAGACCCAGTACTTC.

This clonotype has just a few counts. CDR3: CASSLVTENTGELFF. The CDR3 coding sequence is TGTGCCAGCAGTTTAGTGACAGAGAACACCGGGGAGCTGTTTTTT. V gene TRBV28 combines with J gene TRBJ2-2; D might be TRBD1 (5 bases). The CDR3 loop spans 15 amino acids. The V and J ends lost 2 bases and 1 base respectively, with 8 bases between them. Germline V gene data show CDR1 as MDHEN and CDR2 as SYDVKM.